The table lists the clone carrying this T cell receptor beta chain with a few counts. Its cognate antigen is unknown. This entry comes from a study of T cell repertoires in cytomegalovirus infection. Whole-study context: In the study, CMV epitopes included recently identified HLA-C-restricted and well-studied HLA-B-restricted ones. In public TCR beta signatures, there were indications of both CMV infection and matching HLA type.

This CDR3 comprises 14 residues. The V gene's germline CDR1 is SGHTA and CDR2 FQGNSA. Deletions cut 10 bases from V and 2 bases from J, with 15 bases between. General study points: The cumulative frequency of public TCR beta families identified carriers of CMV plus the relevant HLA. Dominant in the ex vivo response were TCR beta clonotypes restricted by HLA-C and specific for CMV.

One entry per CDR3 protein, called by TCRdb with MiXCR from the reads. This sample carries 640,000 or so distinct CDR3 sequences, around 30% of them seen once, and the ten largest clones take 15% to 20%. The sample was cultured PBMCs, taken from culture after CMV antigen stimulation. This rearrangement joins TRBV7-2 to TRBJ2-1, with D maybe TRBD2 (7 bases). The source is a human donor in good health (CMV status not recorded). Some clones in this sample may be carry-over from other donors' samples. CDR3 in amino acids: CATRTGGAYNEQFF. The CDR3 DNA is TGTGCCACGAGGACGGGGGGCGCCTACAATGAGCAGTTCTTC.